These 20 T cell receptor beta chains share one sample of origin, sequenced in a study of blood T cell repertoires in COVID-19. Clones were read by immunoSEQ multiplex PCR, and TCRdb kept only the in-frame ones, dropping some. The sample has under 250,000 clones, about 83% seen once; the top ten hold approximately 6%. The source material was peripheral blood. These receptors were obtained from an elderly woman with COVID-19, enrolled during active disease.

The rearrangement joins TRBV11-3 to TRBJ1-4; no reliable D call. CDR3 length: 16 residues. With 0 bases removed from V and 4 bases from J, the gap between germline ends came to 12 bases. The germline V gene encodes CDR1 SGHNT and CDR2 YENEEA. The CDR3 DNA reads TGTGCCAGCAGCTTAGAACGGCGAGGGATTAATGAAAAACTGTTTTTT. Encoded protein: CASSLERRGINEKLFF. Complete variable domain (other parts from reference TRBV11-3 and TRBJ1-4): EAGVVQSPRYKIIEKKQPVAFWCNPISGHNTLYWYLQNLGQGPELLIRYENEEAVDDSQLPKDRFSAERLKGVDSTLKIQPAELGDSAVYLCASSLERRGINEKLFFGSGTQLSVL.

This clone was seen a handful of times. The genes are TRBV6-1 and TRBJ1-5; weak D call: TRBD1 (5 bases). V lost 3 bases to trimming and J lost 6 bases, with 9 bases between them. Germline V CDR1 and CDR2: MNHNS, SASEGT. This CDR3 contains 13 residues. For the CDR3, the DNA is TGTGCCAGCAGTGACAGGGTGGGTCAGCCCCAGCATTTT. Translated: CASSDRVGQPQHF.

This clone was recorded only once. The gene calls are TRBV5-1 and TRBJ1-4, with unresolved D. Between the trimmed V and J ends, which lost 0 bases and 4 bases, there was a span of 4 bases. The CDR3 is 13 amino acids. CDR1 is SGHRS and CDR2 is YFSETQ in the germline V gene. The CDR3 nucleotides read TGCGCCAGCAGCTTGGCCCTTAATGAAAAACTGTTTTTT. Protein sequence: CASSLALNEKLFF.

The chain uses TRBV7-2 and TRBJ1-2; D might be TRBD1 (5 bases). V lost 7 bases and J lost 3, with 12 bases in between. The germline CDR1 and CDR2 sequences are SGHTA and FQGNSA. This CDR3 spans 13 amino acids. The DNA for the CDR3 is TGTGCCAGCACCGCAGGGCCCGACTATGGCTACACCTTC. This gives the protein CASTAGPDYGYTF.

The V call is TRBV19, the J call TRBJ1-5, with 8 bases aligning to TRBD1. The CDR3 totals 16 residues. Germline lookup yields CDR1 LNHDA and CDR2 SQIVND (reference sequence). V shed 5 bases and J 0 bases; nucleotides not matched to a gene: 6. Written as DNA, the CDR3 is TGTGCCAGTAGTGCCGACAGGGGTTATAGCAATCAGCCCCAGCATTTT. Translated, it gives CASSADRGYSNQPQHF.

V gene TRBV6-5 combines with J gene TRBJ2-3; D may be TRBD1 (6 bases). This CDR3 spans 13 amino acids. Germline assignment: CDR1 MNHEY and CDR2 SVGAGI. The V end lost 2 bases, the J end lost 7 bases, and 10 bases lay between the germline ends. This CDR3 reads CASSYRTDYTQYF. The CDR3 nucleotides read TGTGCCAGCAGTTACAGGACAGATTATACGCAGTATTTT.

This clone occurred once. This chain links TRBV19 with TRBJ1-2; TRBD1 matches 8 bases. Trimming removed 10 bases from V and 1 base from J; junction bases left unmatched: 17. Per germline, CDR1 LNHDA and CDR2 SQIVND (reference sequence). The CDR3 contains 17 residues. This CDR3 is CATRSGWGTGLNYGYTF. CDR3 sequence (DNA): TGTGCCACCAGATCCGGGTGGGGGACAGGCCTTAACTATGGCTACACCTTC.

Written as DNA, the CDR3 is TGTGCCAGCAGCCCAGGCCAGGGCTCTGGAAACACCATATATTTT. Its translation is CASSPGQGSGNTIYF. The rearrangement links TRBV9 to TRBJ1-3; TRBD1 might be the D (5 bases). The V end was cut by 4 bases, the J end by 0 bases, with 11 bases between. The length of the CDR3 is 15 residues. CDR1 and CDR2 from the germline V gene are SGDLS and YYNGEE.

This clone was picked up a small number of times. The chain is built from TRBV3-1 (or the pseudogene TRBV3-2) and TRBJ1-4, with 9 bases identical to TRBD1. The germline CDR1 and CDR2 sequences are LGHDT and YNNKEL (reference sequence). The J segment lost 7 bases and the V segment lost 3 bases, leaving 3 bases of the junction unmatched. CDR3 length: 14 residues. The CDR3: CASSHRQGVEKLFF. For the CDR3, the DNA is TGTGCCAGCAGCCACCGACAGGGGGTTGAAAAACTGTTTTTT.

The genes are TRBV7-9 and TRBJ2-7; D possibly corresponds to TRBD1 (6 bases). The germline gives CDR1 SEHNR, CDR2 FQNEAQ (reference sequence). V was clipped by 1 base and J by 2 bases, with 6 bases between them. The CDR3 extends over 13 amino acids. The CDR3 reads CASSLGTAYEQYF. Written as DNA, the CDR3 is TGTGCCAGCAGCTTAGGGACAGCCTACGAGCAGTACTTC. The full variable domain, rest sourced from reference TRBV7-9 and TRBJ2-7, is DTGVSQNPRHKITKRGQNVTFRCDPISEHNRLYWYRQTLGQGPEFLTYFQNEAQLEKSRLLSDRFSAERPKGSFSTLEIQRTEQGDSAMYLCASSLGTAYEQYFGPGTRLTVT.

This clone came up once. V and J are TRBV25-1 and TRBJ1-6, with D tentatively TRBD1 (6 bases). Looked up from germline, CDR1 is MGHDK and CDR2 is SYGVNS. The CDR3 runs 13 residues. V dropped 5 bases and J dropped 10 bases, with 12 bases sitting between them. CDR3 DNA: TGTGCCAGCAGTCGGGGTACAGGGTCACCCCTCCACTTT. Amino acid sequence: CASSRGTGSPLHF. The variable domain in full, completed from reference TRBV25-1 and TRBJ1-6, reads EADIYQTPRYLVIGTGKKITLECSQTMGHDKMYWYQQDPGMELHLIHYSYGVNSTEKGDLSSESTVSRIRTEHFPLTLESARPSHTSQYLCASSRGTGSPLHFGNGTRLTVT.

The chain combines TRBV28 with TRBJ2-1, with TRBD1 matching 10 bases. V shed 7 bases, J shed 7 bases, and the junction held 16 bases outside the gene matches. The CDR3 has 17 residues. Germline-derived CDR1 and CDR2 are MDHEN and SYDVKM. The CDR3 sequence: CASNNTQFGTGANEQFF. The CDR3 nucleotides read TGTGCCAGCAATAACACCCAGTTTGGGACAGGGGCAAATGAGCAGTTCTTC.

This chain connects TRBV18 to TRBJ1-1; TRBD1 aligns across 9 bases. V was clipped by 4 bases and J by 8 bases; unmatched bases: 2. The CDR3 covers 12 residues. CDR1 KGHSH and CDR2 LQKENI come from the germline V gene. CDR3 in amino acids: CASSLGTGEAFF. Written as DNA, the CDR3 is TGTGCCAGCTCACTAGGGACAGGGGAAGCTTTCTTT.

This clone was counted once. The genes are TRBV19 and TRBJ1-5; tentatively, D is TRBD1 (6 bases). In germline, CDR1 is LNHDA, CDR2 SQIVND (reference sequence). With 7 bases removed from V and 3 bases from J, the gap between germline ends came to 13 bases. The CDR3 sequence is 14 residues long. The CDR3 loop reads CASTFRGINQPQHF. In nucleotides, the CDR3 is TGTGCCAGTACCTTCAGGGGAATCAATCAGCCCCAGCATTTT.

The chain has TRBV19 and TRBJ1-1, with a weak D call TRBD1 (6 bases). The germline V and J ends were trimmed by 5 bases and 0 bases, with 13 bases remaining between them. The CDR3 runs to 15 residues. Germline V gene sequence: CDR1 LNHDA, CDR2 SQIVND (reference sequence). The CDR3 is CASSGGQNLNTEAFF. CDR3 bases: TGTGCCAGTAGTGGGGGCCAGAACTTGAACACTGAAGCTTTCTTT.

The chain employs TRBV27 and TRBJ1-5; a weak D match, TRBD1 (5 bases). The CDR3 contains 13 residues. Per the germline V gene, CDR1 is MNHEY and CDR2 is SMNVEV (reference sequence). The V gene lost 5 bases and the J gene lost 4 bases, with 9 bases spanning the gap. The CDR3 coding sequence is TGTGCCAGCAGTCAGACAGCTAATCAGCCCCAGCATTTT. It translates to CASSQTANQPQHF.

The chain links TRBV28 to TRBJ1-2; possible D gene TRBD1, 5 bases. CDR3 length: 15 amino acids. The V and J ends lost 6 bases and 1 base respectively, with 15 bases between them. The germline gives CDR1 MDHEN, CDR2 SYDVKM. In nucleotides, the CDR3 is TGTGCCAGCAGACTCCTGCGGGGCCGTAACTATGGCTACACCTTC. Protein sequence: CASRLLRGRNYGYTF.

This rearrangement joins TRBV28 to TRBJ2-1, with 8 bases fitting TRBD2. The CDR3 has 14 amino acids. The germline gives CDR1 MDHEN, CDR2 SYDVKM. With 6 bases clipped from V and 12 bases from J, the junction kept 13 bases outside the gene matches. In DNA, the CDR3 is TGTGCCAGCAGCCCCGGAAGTAACAGCGGGAGGCAGTTCTTC. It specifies CASSPGSNSGRQFF.

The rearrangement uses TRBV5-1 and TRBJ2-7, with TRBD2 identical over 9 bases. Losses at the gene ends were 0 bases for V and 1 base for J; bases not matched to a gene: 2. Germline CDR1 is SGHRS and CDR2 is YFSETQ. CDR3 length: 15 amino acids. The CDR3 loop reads CASSLESGGSYEQYF. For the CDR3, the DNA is TGCGCCAGCAGCTTGGAGAGCGGGGGGTCCTACGAGCAGTACTTC.

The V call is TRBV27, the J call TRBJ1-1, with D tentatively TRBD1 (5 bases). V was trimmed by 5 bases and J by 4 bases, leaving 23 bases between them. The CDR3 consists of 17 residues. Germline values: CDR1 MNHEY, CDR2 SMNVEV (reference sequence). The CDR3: CASSRVSQWGGTTEAFF. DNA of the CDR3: TGTGCCAGCAGTCGAGTCTCCCAGTGGGGGGGGACCACTGAAGCTTTCTTT.